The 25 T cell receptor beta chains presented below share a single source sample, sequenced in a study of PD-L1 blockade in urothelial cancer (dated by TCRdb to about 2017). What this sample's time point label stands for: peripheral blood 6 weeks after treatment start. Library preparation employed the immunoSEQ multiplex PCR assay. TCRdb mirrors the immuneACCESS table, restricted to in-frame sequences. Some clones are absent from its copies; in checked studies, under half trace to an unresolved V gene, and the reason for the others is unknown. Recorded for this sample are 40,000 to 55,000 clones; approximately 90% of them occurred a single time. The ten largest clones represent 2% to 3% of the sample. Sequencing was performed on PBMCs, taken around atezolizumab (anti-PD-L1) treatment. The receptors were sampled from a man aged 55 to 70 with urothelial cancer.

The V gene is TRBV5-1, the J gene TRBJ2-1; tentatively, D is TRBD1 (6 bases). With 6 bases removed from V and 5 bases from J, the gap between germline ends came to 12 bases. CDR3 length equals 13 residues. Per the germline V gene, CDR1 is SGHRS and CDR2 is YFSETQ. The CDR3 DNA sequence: TGCGCCAGCAACCGGGACATTGACAATGAGCAGTTCTTC. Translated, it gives CASNRDIDNEQFF.

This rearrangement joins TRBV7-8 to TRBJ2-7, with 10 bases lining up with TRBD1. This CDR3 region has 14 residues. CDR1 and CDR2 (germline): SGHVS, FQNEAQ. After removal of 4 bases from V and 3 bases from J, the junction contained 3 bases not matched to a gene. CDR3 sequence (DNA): TGTGCCAGCAGCTCCGGGACAGGGGTCTACGAGCAGTACTTC. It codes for CASSSGTGVYEQYF.

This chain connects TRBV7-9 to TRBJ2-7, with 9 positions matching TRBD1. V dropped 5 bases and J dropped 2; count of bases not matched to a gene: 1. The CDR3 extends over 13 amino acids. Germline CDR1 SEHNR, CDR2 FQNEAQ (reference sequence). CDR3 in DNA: TGTGCCAGCAGCCGGACAGGGGCCTACGAGCAGTACTTC. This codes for CASSRTGAYEQYF.

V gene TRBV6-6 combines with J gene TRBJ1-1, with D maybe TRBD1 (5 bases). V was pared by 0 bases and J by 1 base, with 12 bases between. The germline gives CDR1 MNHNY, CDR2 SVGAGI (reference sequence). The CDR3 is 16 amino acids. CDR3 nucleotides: TGTGCCAGCAGTTACTCGAAACGCAGGGCGAACACTGAAGCTTTCTTT. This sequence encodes CASSYSKRRANTEAFF.

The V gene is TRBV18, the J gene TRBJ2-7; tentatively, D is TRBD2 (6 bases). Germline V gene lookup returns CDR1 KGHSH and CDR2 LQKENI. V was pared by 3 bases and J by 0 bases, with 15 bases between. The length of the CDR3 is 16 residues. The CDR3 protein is CASSPPQRASSYEQYF. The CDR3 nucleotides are TGTGCCAGCTCACCCCCTCAGCGGGCGAGCTCCTACGAGCAGTACTTC.

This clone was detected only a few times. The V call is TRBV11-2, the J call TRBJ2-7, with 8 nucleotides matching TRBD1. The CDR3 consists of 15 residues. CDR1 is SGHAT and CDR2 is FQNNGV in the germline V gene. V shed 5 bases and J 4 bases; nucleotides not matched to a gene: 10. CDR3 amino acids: CASSRGTGVQYEQYF. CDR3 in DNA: TGTGCCAGCAGCAGGGGGACAGGAGTACAATACGAGCAGTACTTC.

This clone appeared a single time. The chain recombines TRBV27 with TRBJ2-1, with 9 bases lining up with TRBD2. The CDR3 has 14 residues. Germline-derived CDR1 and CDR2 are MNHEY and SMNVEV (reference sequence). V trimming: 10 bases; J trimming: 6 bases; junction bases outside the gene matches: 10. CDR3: CATRRAGGPNEQFF. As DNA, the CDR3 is TGTGCCACCAGACGGGCGGGGGGGCCCAATGAGCAGTTCTTC.

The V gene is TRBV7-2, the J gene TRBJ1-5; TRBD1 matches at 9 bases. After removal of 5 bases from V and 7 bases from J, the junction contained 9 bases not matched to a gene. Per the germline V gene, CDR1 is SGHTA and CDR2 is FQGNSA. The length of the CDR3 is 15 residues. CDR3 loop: CASSPGTGNGQPQHF. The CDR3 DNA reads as TGTGCCAGCAGCCCCGGGACAGGGAATGGCCAGCCCCAGCATTTT.

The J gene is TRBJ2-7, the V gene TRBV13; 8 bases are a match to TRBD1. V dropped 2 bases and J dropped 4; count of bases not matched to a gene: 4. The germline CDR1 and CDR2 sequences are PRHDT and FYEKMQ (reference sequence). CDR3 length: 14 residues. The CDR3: CASSLNRGVYEQYF. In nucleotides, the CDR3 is TGTGCCAGCAGCTTAAACAGGGGGGTTTACGAGCAGTACTTC.

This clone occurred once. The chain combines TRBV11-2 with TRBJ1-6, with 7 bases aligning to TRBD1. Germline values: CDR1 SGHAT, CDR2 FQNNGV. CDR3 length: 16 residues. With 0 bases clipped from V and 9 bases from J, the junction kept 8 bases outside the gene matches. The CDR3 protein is CASSLELDRVISPLHF. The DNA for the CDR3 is TGTGCCAGCAGCTTAGAGTTAGACAGGGTCATTTCACCCCTCCACTTT.

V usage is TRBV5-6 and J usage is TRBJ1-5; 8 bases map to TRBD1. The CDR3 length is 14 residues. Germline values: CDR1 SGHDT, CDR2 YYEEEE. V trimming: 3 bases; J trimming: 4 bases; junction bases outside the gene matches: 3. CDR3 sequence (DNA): TGTGCCAGCAGCTACGGGACAGGTAATCAGCCCCAGCATTTT. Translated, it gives CASSYGTGNQPQHF.

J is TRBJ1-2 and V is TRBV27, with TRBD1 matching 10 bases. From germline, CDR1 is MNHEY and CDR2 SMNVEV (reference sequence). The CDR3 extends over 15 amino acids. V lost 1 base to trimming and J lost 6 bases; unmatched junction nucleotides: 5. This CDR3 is CASSLLVTGGDGYTF. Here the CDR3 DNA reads TGTGCCAGCAGTTTATTGGTGACAGGGGGCGATGGCTACACCTTC.

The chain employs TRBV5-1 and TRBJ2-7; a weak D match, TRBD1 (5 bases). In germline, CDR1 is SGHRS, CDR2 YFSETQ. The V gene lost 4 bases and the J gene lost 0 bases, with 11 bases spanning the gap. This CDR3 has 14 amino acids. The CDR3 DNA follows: TGCGCCAGCAGCCCGGACACTGACTCCTACGAGCAGTACTTC. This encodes CASSPDTDSYEQYF.

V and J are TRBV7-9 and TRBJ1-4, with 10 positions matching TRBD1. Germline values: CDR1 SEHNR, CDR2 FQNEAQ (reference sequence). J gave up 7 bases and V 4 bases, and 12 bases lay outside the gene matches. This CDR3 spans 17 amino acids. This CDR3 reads CASSWRGRDRGAEKLFF. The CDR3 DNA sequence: TGTGCCAGCAGCTGGAGAGGCCGGGACAGGGGTGCTGAAAAACTGTTTTTT. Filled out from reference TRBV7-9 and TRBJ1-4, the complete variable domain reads DTGVSQNPRHKITKRGQNVTFRCDPISEHNRLYWYRQTLGQGPEFLTYFQNEAQLEKSRLLSDRFSAERPKGSFSTLEIQRTEQGDSAMYLCASSWRGRDRGAEKLFFGSGTQLSVL.

The CDR3 bases are TGTGCCAGCAGCTTCCCCGGGACAGGGGGGGAGCAGTACTTC. It encodes CASSFPGTGGEQYF. J is TRBJ2-7 and V is TRBV7-2; 11 positions agree with TRBD1. V dropped 3 bases and J dropped 7; count of bases not matched to a gene: 5. Germline V gene lookup returns CDR1 SGHTA and CDR2 FQGNSA. The CDR3 is 14 residues long.

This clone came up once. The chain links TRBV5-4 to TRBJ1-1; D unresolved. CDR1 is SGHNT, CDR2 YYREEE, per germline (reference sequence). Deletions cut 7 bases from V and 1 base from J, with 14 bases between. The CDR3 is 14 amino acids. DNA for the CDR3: TGTGCCAGCGAAAAGATAACAGAGAACACTGAAGCTTTCTTT. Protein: CASEKITENTEAFF.

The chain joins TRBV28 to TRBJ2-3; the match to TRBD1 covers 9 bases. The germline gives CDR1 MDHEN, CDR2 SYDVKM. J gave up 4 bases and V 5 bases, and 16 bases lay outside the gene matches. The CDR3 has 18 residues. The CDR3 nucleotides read TGTGCCAGCAGTGGGACCGGGACAGGGACCTCTGGTTCAGATACGCAGTATTTT. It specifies CASSGTGTGTSGSDTQYF. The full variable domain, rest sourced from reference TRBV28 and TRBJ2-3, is DVKVTQSSRYLVKRTGEKVFLECVQDMDHENMFWYRQDPGLGLRLIYFSYDVKMKEKGDIPEGYSVSREKKERFSLILESASTNQTSMYLCASSGTGTGTSGSDTQYFGPGTRLTVL.

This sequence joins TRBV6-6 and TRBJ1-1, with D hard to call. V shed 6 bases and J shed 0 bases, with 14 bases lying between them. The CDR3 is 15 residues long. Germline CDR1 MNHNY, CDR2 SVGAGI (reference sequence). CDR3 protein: CASRPSETLNTEAFF. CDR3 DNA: TGTGCCAGCAGGCCCTCCGAGACATTGAACACTGAAGCTTTCTTT.

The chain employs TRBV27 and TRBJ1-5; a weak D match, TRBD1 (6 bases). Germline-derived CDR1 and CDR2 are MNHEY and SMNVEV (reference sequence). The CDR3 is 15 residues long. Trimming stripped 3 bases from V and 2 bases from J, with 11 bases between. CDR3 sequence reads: CASSFGGAGNQPQHF. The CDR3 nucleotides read TGTGCCAGCAGTTTTGGGGGCGCCGGCAATCAGCCCCAGCATTTT.

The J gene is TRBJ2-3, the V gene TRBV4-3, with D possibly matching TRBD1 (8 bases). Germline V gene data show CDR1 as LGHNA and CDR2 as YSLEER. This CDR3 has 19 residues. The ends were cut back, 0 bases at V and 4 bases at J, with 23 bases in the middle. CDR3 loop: CASSQEYLAGGGGADTQYF. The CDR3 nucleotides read TGCGCCAGCAGCCAAGAGTATTTGGCAGGGGGCGGGGGTGCAGATACGCAGTATTTT.

The CDR3 spells CASSPGTSSTDTQYF. In DNA form, the CDR3 reads TGTGCCAGCAGCCCAGGGACATCTAGCACAGATACGCAGTATTTT. The V call is TRBV9, the J call TRBJ2-3; possible D gene TRBD1, 6 bases. This CDR3 region has 15 residues. V gave up 4 bases and J gave up 0 bases, with 12 bases separating them. Germline CDR1 SGDLS, CDR2 YYNGEE.

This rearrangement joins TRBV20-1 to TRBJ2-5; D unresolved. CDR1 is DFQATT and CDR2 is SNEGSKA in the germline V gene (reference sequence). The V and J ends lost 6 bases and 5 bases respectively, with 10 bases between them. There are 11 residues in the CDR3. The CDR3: CSASVFETQYF. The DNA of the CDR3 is TGCAGTGCATCGGTTTTTGAGACCCAGTACTTC.

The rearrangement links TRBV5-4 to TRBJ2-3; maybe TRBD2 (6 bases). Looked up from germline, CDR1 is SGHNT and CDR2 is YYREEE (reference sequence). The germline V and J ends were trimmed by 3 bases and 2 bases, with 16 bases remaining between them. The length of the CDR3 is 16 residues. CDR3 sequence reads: CASSSLAETFTDTQYF. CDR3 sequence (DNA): TGTGCCAGCAGCTCCTTAGCGGAGACCTTCACAGATACGCAGTATTTT.

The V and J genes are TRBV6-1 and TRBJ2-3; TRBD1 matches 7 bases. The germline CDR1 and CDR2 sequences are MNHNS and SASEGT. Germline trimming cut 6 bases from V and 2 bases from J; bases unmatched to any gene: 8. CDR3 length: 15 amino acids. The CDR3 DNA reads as TGTGCCAGCAGAACCCGGGACAGCATCACAGATACGCAGTATTTT. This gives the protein CASRTRDSITDTQYF.

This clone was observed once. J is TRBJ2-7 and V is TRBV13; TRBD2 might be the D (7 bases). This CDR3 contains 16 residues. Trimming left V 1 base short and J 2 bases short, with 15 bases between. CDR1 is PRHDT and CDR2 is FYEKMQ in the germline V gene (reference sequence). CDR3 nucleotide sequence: TGTGCCAGCAGCTTAGCCGGGGGGCAGACAACCTACGAGCAGTACTTC. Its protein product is CASSLAGGQTTYEQYF.